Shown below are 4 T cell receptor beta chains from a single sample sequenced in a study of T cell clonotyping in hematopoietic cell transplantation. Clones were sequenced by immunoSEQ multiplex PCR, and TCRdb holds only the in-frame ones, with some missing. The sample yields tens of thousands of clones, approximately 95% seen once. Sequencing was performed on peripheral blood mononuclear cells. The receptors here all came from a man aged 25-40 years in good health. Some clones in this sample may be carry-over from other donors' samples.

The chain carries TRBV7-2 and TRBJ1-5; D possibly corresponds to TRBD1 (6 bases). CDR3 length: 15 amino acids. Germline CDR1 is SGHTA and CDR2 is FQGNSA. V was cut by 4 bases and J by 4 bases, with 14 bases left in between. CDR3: CASSSRSGENQPQHF. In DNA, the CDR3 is TGTGCCAGCAGCTCACGGTCAGGGGAGAATCAGCCCCAGCATTTT.

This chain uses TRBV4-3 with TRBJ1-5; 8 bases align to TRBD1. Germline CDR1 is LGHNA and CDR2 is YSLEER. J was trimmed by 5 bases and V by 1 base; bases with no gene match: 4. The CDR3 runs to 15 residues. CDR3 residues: CASSQGTGSYQPQHF. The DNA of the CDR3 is TGCGCCAGCAGCCAAGGGACAGGGTCTTATCAGCCCCAGCATTTT.

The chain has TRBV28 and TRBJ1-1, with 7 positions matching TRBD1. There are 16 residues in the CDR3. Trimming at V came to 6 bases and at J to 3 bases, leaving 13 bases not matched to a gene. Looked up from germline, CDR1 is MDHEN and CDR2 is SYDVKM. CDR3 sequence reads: CASRTRKTGWDTEAFF. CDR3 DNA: TGTGCCAGCAGGACGCGAAAGACAGGGTGGGACACTGAAGCTTTCTTT.

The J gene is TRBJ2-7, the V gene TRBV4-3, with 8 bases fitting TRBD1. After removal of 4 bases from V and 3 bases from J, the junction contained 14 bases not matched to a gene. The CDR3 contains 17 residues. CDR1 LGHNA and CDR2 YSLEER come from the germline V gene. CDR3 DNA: TGCGCCAGCAGCCTCGTTCCCGACCGGACAGGGAACTACGAGCAGTACTTC. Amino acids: CASSLVPDRTGNYEQYF.